These 30 T cell receptor beta chains originate from one sample sequenced in a study of T cell responses to AZD1222 COVID-19 vaccine. The repertoire was sequenced with immunoSEQ multiplex PCR; TCRdb's copy has only in-frame clones and lacks some. Here the sample spans more than 110,000 clones, about 92% being singletons. This specimen was peripheral blood, taken 28 days after the second AZD1222 dose. Receptors were obtained from an adult who received the AZD1222 COVID-19 vaccine.

The chain uses TRBV6-2 or TRBV6-3 and TRBJ1-2, with 8 bases lining up with TRBD1. V was pared by 6 bases and J by 5 bases, with 14 bases of the junction left unmatched. Germline CDR1 MNHEY, CDR2 SVGEGT. The CDR3 is 16 amino acids. CDR3 sequence reads: CASSQLPDRDLYGYTF. The CDR3, as DNA: TGTGCCAGCAGCCAACTCCCGGACAGGGATCTTTATGGCTACACCTTC.

This chain uses TRBV11-3 with TRBJ1-5; 9 bases agree with TRBD1. The CDR3 covers 16 residues. V lost 3 bases, J lost 3 bases, and 6 bases stayed unmatched. The germline gives CDR1 SGHNT, CDR2 YENEEA. The CDR3 DNA is TGTGCCAGCAGCTTGCGACAGGGGGGCCTCAATCAGCCCCAGCATTTT. Its protein is CASSLRQGGLNQPQHF.

The chain uses TRBV5-1 and TRBJ1-3, with D unresolved. Trimming stripped 4 bases from V and 0 bases from J, with 5 bases between. The CDR3 runs to 13 residues. CDR1 is SGHRS and CDR2 is YFSETQ in the germline V gene. DNA for the CDR3: TGCGCCAGCAGCCGAGACTCTGGAAACACCATATATTTT. As protein: CASSRDSGNTIYF.

This chain uses TRBV11-2 with TRBJ1-1; possibly TRBD1 for D (5 bases). This CDR3 is 14 amino acids long. V was clipped by 1 base and J by 7 bases, with 13 bases between them. The germline V gene encodes CDR1 SGHAT and CDR2 FQNNGV. The CDR3: CASSLVGLGGEAFF. In nucleotides, the CDR3 is TGTGCCAGCAGCTTAGTGGGACTGGGCGGTGAAGCTTTCTTT.

The rearrangement links TRBV4-1 to TRBJ2-5; 10 bases align to TRBD2. This CDR3 contains 17 residues. Per germline, CDR1 MGHRA and CDR2 YSYEKL. Trimming at V came to 0 bases and at J to 5 bases, leaving 9 bases not matched to a gene. The CDR3 sequence is CASSQDLLAGGLETQYF. The DNA of the CDR3 is TGCGCCAGCAGCCAAGATCTTTTAGCGGGAGGATTGGAGACCCAGTACTTC.

The chain recombines TRBV5-1 with TRBJ2-1; possibly TRBD1 for D (6 bases). V lost 6 bases and J lost 8, with 18 bases in between. The V gene's germline CDR1 is SGHRS and CDR2 YFSETQ. The CDR3 runs to 14 residues. The CDR3 DNA sequence: TGCGCCAGCACTATCGGGACACTGGATCATGAGCAGTTCTTC. This translates into CASTIGTLDHEQFF.

This clone was counted a single time. This chain joins TRBV19 and TRBJ1-1; TRBD1 agrees at 9 bases. CDR1 and CDR2 (germline): LNHDA, SQIVND (reference sequence). This CDR3 is 14 amino acids long. Trimming took 6 bases from V and 6 from J; bases not matched to a gene: 8. In DNA, the CDR3 is TGTGCCAGTAGGGACAGGGGTTCAGGTCCTGAAGCTTTCTTT. Translation gives CASRDRGSGPEAFF.

The V call is TRBV5-1, the J call TRBJ1-5; 9 bases are shared with TRBD1. The CDR3 totals 14 residues. Looked up from germline, CDR1 is SGHRS and CDR2 is YFSETQ. The trim removed 2 bases at V and 5 bases at J, leaving 2 bases unmatched. The chain's CDR3 is CASSFTGGDQPQHF. The CDR3 coding sequence is TGCGCCAGCAGCTTTACAGGGGGCGATCAGCCCCAGCATTTT.

The V gene is TRBV28, the J gene TRBJ1-3; D is ambiguous. CDR3 length equals 15 residues. Trimming took off 4 bases at V and 0 bases at J, with 10 bases between the two ends. Germline V gene lookup returns CDR1 MDHEN and CDR2 SYDVKM. CDR3 sequence reads: CASSSPTYSGNTIYF. The CDR3, as DNA: TGTGCCAGCAGTTCTCCCACTTACTCTGGAAACACCATATATTTT. Full variable domain (missing parts from reference TRBV28 and TRBJ1-3): DVKVTQSSRYLVKRTGEKVFLECVQDMDHENMFWYRQDPGLGLRLIYFSYDVKMKEKGDIPEGYSVSREKKERFSLILESASTNQTSMYLCASSSPTYSGNTIYFGEGSWLTVV.

The chain has TRBV5-1 and TRBJ2-1, with 7 bases lining up with TRBD2. J was trimmed by 4 bases and V by 4 bases; bases with no gene match: 8. This CDR3 has 15 residues. Germline V lookup: CDR1 SGHRS, CDR2 YFSETQ. The CDR3 spells CASSQRDSRYNEQFF. The CDR3 nucleotides read TGCGCCAGCAGCCAGCGGGATTCCAGATACAATGAGCAGTTCTTC.

The rearrangement uses TRBV19 and TRBJ2-3; TRBD2 aligns across 11 bases. This CDR3 spans 20 amino acids. The germline CDR1 and CDR2 sequences are LNHDA and SQIVND (reference sequence). The junction had 17 bases not matched to a gene; V was cut back by 1 base and J by 5 bases. The CDR3 nucleotides read TGTGCCAGTAGTATAGTGGCAATAGCGGGAGGGCCATGGAAGGGAGATACGCAGTATTTT. Its protein is CASSIVAIAGGPWKGDTQYF.

This chain connects TRBV11-2 to TRBJ1-1, with a possible D match to TRBD1 (6 bases). Trimming stripped 2 bases from V and 4 bases from J, with 11 bases between. Germline assignment: CDR1 SGHAT and CDR2 FQNNGV. CDR3 length equals 14 residues. The CDR3 is CASSLPGAVTEAFF. The CDR3 DNA is TGTGCCAGCAGCTTACCGGGGGCAGTCACTGAAGCTTTCTTT.

This chain uses TRBV5-1 with TRBJ2-3; a possible D gene is TRBD2 (5 bases). Germline-derived CDR1 and CDR2 are SGHRS and YFSETQ. This CDR3 is built from 13 residues. V was cut by 5 bases and J by 0 bases, with 7 bases left in between. The CDR3 DNA reads TGCGCCAGCAGGAGCGGCAGCACAGATACGCAGTATTTT. Protein product: CASRSGSTDTQYF.

The rearrangement links TRBV30 to TRBJ1-2, with TRBD1 matching 7 bases. Germline V gives CDR1 GTSNPN, CDR2 SVGIG (reference sequence). Trimming removed 3 bases from V and 6 bases from J; junction bases left unmatched: 7. The CDR3 extends over 13 amino acids. The CDR3 loop reads CAWSAGTDNGYTF. In nucleotides, the CDR3 is TGTGCCTGGAGCGCCGGGACAGATAATGGCTACACCTTC.

The sample holds a few counts of this clone. The chain combines TRBV11-3 with TRBJ1-6, with D unclear. In germline, CDR1 is SGHNT, CDR2 YENEEA. This CDR3 region has 13 residues. V was pared by 3 bases and J by 9 bases, with 9 bases between. The CDR3 is CASSLDGGSPLHF. Written as DNA, the CDR3 is TGTGCCAGCAGCTTGGATGGAGGTTCACCCCTCCACTTT.

The rearrangement joins TRBV30 to TRBJ2-5; 7 bases are shared with TRBD2. The junction had 8 bases not matched to a gene; V was cut back by 6 bases and J by 1 base. The CDR3 has 14 residues. Germline values: CDR1 GTSNPN, CDR2 SVGIG (reference sequence). The CDR3 loop is CACRLAGSQETQYF. CDR3 sequence (DNA): TGTGCCTGTCGACTAGCAGGGAGCCAAGAGACCCAGTACTTC.

This chain links TRBV10-3 with TRBJ2-7; perhaps D is TRBD1 or TRBD2 (5 bases each). Germline V lookup: CDR1 ENHRY, CDR2 SYGVKD. This CDR3 region has 15 residues. Trimming removed 6 bases at V and 8 bases at J, with 23 bases between. Here the CDR3 DNA reads TGTGCCATCAGCACCGGGACCGCCGGTAGTGGGAAGCAGTACTTC. It codes for CAISTGTAGSGKQYF.

This clone was observed a single time. This chain links TRBV2 with TRBJ2-2, with D possibly being TRBD1 (6 bases). Germline CDR1 SNHLY, CDR2 FYNNEI. This CDR3 comprises 14 residues. With 4 bases removed from V and 5 bases from J, the gap between germline ends came to 11 bases. The CDR3, as DNA: TGTGCCAGCAGTGCCAGGGGATGGACCGGGGAGCTGTTTTTT. This gives the protein CASSARGWTGELFF.

The chain combines TRBV5-1 with TRBJ1-1; TRBD1 matches 10 bases. The germline gives CDR1 SGHRS, CDR2 YFSETQ. V dropped 8 bases and J dropped 5; count of bases not matched to a gene: 9. The CDR3 consists of 14 residues. The CDR3 DNA reads TGCGCCAGTAGTACCGGGACAGGGGTAACTGAAGCTTTCTTT. Translation: CASSTGTGVTEAFF.

The chain recombines TRBV28 with TRBJ1-4; perhaps TRBD1 as D (5 bases). CDR3 length: 12 amino acids. Trimming cost V 7 bases and J 6 bases, with 9 bases left between them. Germline V lookup: CDR1 MDHEN, CDR2 SYDVKM. The CDR3 here is CASKTTDEKLFF. CDR3 coding DNA: TGTGCCAGCAAGACGACAGATGAAAAACTGTTTTTT.

The chain uses TRBV19 and TRBJ2-6, with 10 bases lining up with TRBD1. The CDR3 covers 18 residues. V lost 4 bases and J lost 2; bases outside the gene matches: 8. Germline V gene sequence: CDR1 LNHDA, CDR2 SQIVND (reference sequence). The CDR3 region is CASSNAGTGAAGANVLTF. CDR3 coding DNA: TGTGCCAGTAGTAATGCCGGGACAGGGGCTGCTGGGGCCAACGTCCTGACTTTC. Looking up the rest from reference TRBV19 and TRBJ2-6 gives the full variable domain: DGGITQSPKYLFRKEGQNVTLSCEQNLNHDAMYWYRQDPGQGLRLIYYSQIVNDFQKGDIAEGYSVSREKKESFPLTVTSAQKNPTAFYLCASSNAGTGAAGANVLTFGAGSRLTVL.

V is TRBV12-3 or TRBV12-4 and J is TRBJ2-4, with 9 bases lining up with TRBD1. There are 13 residues in the CDR3. With V trimmed by 7 bases and J by 12 bases, 10 bases remained unmatched. CDR3 amino acids: CASTEQGQGTQYF. The DNA of the CDR3 is TGTGCCAGCACCGAACAGGGACAGGGCACTCAGTACTTC.

This chain joins TRBV2 and TRBJ2-1; D is perhaps TRBD1 (5 bases). The V gene's germline CDR1 is SNHLY and CDR2 FYNNEI. The length of the CDR3 is 13 residues. The V end was cut by 8 bases, the J end by 4 bases, with 12 bases between. The CDR3 region is CASGYDSYNEQFF. The DNA of the CDR3 is TGTGCCAGCGGATACGACAGTTACAATGAGCAGTTCTTC.

The V and J genes are TRBV18 and TRBJ1-3; D remains ambiguous. This CDR3 has 13 residues. Germline-derived CDR1 and CDR2 are KGHSH and LQKENI. V dropped 3 bases and J dropped 3 bases, with 6 bases sitting between them. The CDR3 is CASSPMDGNTIYF. CDR3 DNA: TGTGCCAGCTCACCCATGGATGGAAACACCATATATTTT.

The gene calls are TRBV28 and TRBJ1-2; 8 bases are shared with TRBD1. With V trimmed by 10 bases and J by 5 bases, 12 bases remained unmatched. This CDR3 has 14 amino acids. Germline CDR1 MDHEN, CDR2 SYDVKM. The CDR3 protein is CAIPQGDGVYGYTF. The CDR3 bases are TGTGCCATACCACAGGGGGATGGAGTGTATGGCTACACCTTC.

The chain combines TRBV27 with TRBJ1-1; no clear D gene. CDR3 length equals 13 residues. The V end lost 3 bases, the J end lost 4 bases, and 9 bases lay between the germline ends. CDR1 and CDR2 from the germline V gene are MNHEY and SMNVEV (reference sequence). The CDR3 reads CASSFLEGTEAFF. Written as DNA, the CDR3 is TGTGCCAGCAGTTTCTTGGAGGGCACTGAAGCTTTCTTT.

The chain is built from TRBV6-2 or TRBV6-3 and TRBJ2-1, with 9 positions matching TRBD1. CDR1 MNHEY and CDR2 SVGEGT come from the germline V gene. V dropped 2 bases and J dropped 8; count of bases not matched to a gene: 1. This CDR3 has 13 residues. CDR3 region: CASSYTGGYEQFF. Written as DNA, the CDR3 is TGTGCCAGCAGTTACACAGGGGGCTATGAGCAGTTCTTC.

J is TRBJ1-5 and V is TRBV4-1; no reliable D call. CDR3 length: 14 amino acids. Trimming cost V 7 bases and J 0 bases, with 10 bases left between them. The V gene's germline CDR1 is MGHRA and CDR2 YSYEKL. The CDR3 nucleotides read TGCGCCAGCACGGCAACCACTAGCAATCAGCCCCAGCATTTT. Its translation is CASTATTSNQPQHF.

On this clone: The junction differs from germline at one of its ends, possibly a read error. The genes are TRBV14 and TRBJ2-7, with unresolved D. The CDR3 contains 13 residues. Germline-derived CDR1 and CDR2 are SGHDN and FVKESK. This CDR3 reads CASSQPGPAPRHF. CDR3 DNA sequence: TGTGCCAGCAGCCAACCCGGCCCCGCCCCTCGGCACTTC. The full variable domain, with the rest looked up from reference TRBV14 and TRBJ2-7, is EAGVTQFPSHSVIEKGQTVTLRCDPISGHDNLYWYRRVMGKEIKFLLHFVKESKQDESGMPNNRFLAERTGGTYSTLKVQPAELEDSGVYFCASSQPGPAPRHFGPGTRLTVT.

The chain links TRBV4-2 to TRBJ1-1; 7 bases match TRBD1. Trimming removed 1 base from V and 11 bases from J; junction bases left unmatched: 10. Germline loops: CDR1 LGHNA, CDR2 YNFKEQ. The CDR3 is made up of 14 amino acids. The CDR3 nucleotides read TGTGCCAGCAGCCAAGGTCAGGGGGGCAGTCGGGCTTTCTTT. This codes for CASSQGQGGSRAFF.